One and the same sample provided the 9 T cell receptor beta chains below, sequenced in a study of cytomegalovirus exposure and HLA in healthy donors. A multiplex PCR was run with 60 Vbeta primers and 13 Jbeta primers. Clones were read by immunoSEQ multiplex PCR, and TCRdb kept only the in-frame ones, dropping some. The data show 150,000 to 200,000 clones, with roughly four fifths seen just once and around 0.91% held by the top ten. Sample: PBMCs. Receptors originate from a girl aged 2-10 years in good health and CMV-seropositive.

A note on this clone: The sample holds other DNA sequences that translate to the same CDR3. The chain recombines TRBV28 with TRBJ2-5, with TRBD1 matching over 10 bases. The CDR3 totals 15 residues. Germline CDR1 reads MDHEN; CDR2 reads SYDVKM. Trimming at V came to 4 bases and at J to 5 bases, leaving 7 bases not matched to a gene. CDR3 sequence reads: CASSSGTGVEETQYF. The CDR3 nucleotides are TGTGCCAGCAGTTCCGGGACAGGGGTCGAGGAGACCCAGTACTTC.

The rearrangement links TRBV30 to TRBJ1-2; no clear D. Germline V gives CDR1 GTSNPN, CDR2 SVGIG (reference sequence). V was shortened by 6 bases and J by 2 bases, with 4 bases between the two germline ends. The CDR3 runs to 10 residues. CDR3 DNA sequence: TGTGCCTGTAAAAACTATGGCTACACCTTC. Translating it yields CACKNYGYTF.

This chain joins TRBV7-9 and TRBJ1-1; no clear D. This CDR3 spans 11 amino acids. Looked up from germline, CDR1 is SEHNR and CDR2 is FQNEAQ (reference sequence). V shed 10 bases and J shed 5 bases, with 11 bases lying between them. The CDR3 DNA follows: TGTGCCACCGAAGCGAGGACTGAAGCTTTCTTT. As protein: CATEARTEAFF.

The rearrangement links TRBV30 to TRBJ1-2; 7 nucleotides line up with TRBD1. Per germline, CDR1 GTSNPN and CDR2 SVGIG (reference sequence). Unmatched junction bases numbered 12, after V lost 0 bases and J lost 11 bases. The CDR3 is made up of 14 amino acids. The CDR3 nucleotides are TGTGCCTGGAGTGTACCCCCCGCTTCACAGGGGTACACCTTC. It specifies CAWSVPPASQGYTF. The complete variable domain, with remaining parts taken from reference TRBV30 and TRBJ1-2, reads SQTIHQWPATLVQPVGSPLSLECTVEGTSNPNLYWYRQAAGRGLQLLFYSVGIGQISSEVPQNLSASRPQDRQFILSSKKLLLSDSGFYLCAWSVPPASQGYTFGSGTRLTVV.

This clone was seen a handful of times. The rearrangement links TRBV18 to TRBJ2-7; 12 bases fit TRBD2. Trimming removed 3 bases from V and 5 bases from J; junction bases left unmatched: 2. CDR3 length: 14 amino acids. The germline V gene has CDR1 KGHSH and CDR2 LQKENI. The CDR3 is CASSPGTSGHEQYF. The CDR3 nucleotides read TGTGCCAGCTCACCTGGGACTAGCGGGCACGAGCAGTACTTC.

The chain combines TRBV5-1 with TRBJ2-7; 8 bases match TRBD1. The V segment lost 4 bases and the J segment 2 bases; nucleotides outside the gene matches: 5. The CDR3 spans 14 residues. Germline values: CDR1 SGHRS, CDR2 YFSETQ. The chain's CDR3 is CASSPLTGAYEQYF. Written as DNA, the CDR3 is TGCGCCAGCAGCCCCCTGACAGGGGCCTACGAGCAGTACTTC.

This clone has more than one count but fewer than ten. The J gene is TRBJ1-2, the V gene TRBV28; D remains ambiguous. The ends were cut back, 8 bases at V and 6 bases at J, with 13 bases in the middle. CDR1 MDHEN and CDR2 SYDVKM come from the germline V gene. The CDR3 sequence is 12 residues long. CDR3 protein: CASATVPDGYTF. The DNA for the CDR3 is TGTGCCAGCGCCACGGTCCCTGATGGCTACACCTTC.

This clone was recorded only once. This chain joins TRBV5-8 and TRBJ1-5; 7 nucleotides align to TRBD1. This CDR3 spans 15 amino acids. Germline CDR1 SGHTS, CDR2 YDEGEE. The V gene end was trimmed by 4 bases and the J gene end by 3 bases; junction bases not matched to a gene: 7. The CDR3 DNA reads as TGTGCCAGCAGCCGTACGGGACAGTTCAATCAGCCCCAGCATTTT. It specifies CASSRTGQFNQPQHF.

In DNA form, the CDR3 reads TGTGCCTGGAGTGTACACAAGGGGTTTAACTATGGCTACACCTTC. Its protein is CAWSVHKGFNYGYTF. The V call is TRBV30, the J call TRBJ1-2; D is possibly TRBD1 (5 bases). Germline V gene data show CDR1 as GTSNPN and CDR2 as SVGIG (reference sequence). Deletions cut 0 bases from V and 1 base from J, with 12 bases between. The CDR3 runs to 15 residues.